The present entry profiles one TCR beta chain with its context. Its antigen remains unidentified. The study ran its PCR with 60 Vbeta and 13 Jbeta primers. In the source study's methods: It was a later analysis that counted some 80 million unique TCR beta chains, of which some 12 million were shared. Repertoires were generated with immunoSEQ multiplex PCR, while TCRdb's copy carries only in-frame clones and drops some. The V and J calls and clone size were taken over from that table, and D and trimming were inferred from the DNA. This sample has some 110,000 clones; approximately 74% occur once, and the top ten carry around 10%. The V gene's germline CDR1 is SGHRS and CDR2 YFSETQ. The CDR3 is 17 amino acids. V was pared by 0 bases and J by 2 bases, with 6 bases of the junction left unmatched. This sample was included in a study of cytomegalovirus exposure and HLA in healthy donors. Study as a whole: Falling in the Caucasian-associated ancestry cluster were about four fifths of some 400 genotyped donors. Study conclusions and caveats: There was a cluster of highly shared sequence variants that was likely a sequencing artifact. The authors later found HLA-associated TCR beta chains more clonally expanded than equally common others.

This chain connects TRBV5-1 to TRBJ2-3; 10 bases align to TRBD2. The receptor comes from a woman between 50 and 59 years old in good health and CMV-seropositive. Source material: PBMCs. This CDR3 is CASSLAGLAAYTDTQYF. The DNA for the CDR3 is TGCGCCAGCAGCTTGGCTGGACTAGCGGCCTACACAGATACGCAGTATTTT.